This TCR beta chain was sequenced during a study of STAT5B mutations in CD4+ large granular lymphocyte leukemia. Study outcomes and limitations: Data were not HLA-matched across samples. 8/27 top patient clones versus 2/35 control clones were TRBV06-family. About 26% of private leukemic clonotypes occurred rarely in other patients' non-leukemic repertoires.

As to this clone: What it recognizes is unknown.

As handled by the study authors: Lowest detectable productive clonotype frequency was 2.59 x 10-5. Data came from immunoSEQ multiplex PCR; TCRdb stores just in-frame clones and leaves some out. V and J calls and clone size follow that table, whereas D and trimming were derived from the DNA. Among about 31,000 clones listed, less than 90% were seen once. The length of the CDR3 is 19 residues. Trimming cost V 3 bases and J 4 bases; bases outside gene matches: 16. Per germline, CDR1 SGDLS and CDR2 YYNGEE. The V gene is TRBV9, the J gene TRBJ2-2, with 9 bases that match TRBD2. The sequenced material came from CD4+ T cells from blood buffy coats. The TCR was taken from a human donor in good health. CDR3 bases: TGTGCCAGCAGCGCCGGGGCCGGCCTTAGCGGGAGTGGCACCGGGGAGCTGTTTTTT. Translation: CASSAGAGLSGSGTGELFF.